This note documents a single TCR beta chain sequence. Its matching antigen is unknown. This sample was included in a study of CD8 T cells in ankylosing spondylitis. Study-wide results and caveats: Disease-linked clones proved CD8+ and comparatively uncommon in peripheral blood. Roughly eight highly homologous variants made up a TCR beta motif that seemed to typify ankylosing spondylitis blood. Reports of some motif variants in reactive arthritis synovial fluid and blood predate this one.

The trim removed 4 bases at V and 4 bases at J, leaving 12 bases unmatched. Germline lookup yields CDR1 LGHNT and CDR2 FRNRAP. The CDR3 consists of 17 residues. Libraries of TCR beta came from quantitative 5'-RACE with molecular barcodes. A single record per CDR3 protein comes from TCRdb applying MiXCR to the 5' RACE reads. The table records about 390,000 distinct CDR3 sequences, around 22% of them present only once. The TCR was taken from a male donor with ankylosing spondylitis. The V and J genes are TRBV12-5 and TRBJ1-2; 10 nucleotides agree with TRBD1. The sequencing input was blood, either unsorted or a sorted T cell fraction (not recorded which). CDR3 coding DNA: TGTGCTAGTGGTTCCTCAGACAGGGGGCGAGTCACCTATGGCTACACCTTC. Protein: CASGSSDRGRVTYGYTF.